The 17 T cell receptor beta chains below come from one sample, sequenced in a study of vaccination and CD4 T cells after COVID-19. What these receptors recognize is not known. Scientists ran DNA taken from cultured CD4+ T cells through the Oncomine TCR Beta short-read assay for sequencing. TCRdb ran MiXCR on the PCR reads and lists one entry per CDR3 protein. The table includes over 10,000 distinct CDR3 sequences, under 80% detected once. As to treatment: roughly nine-day PBMC culture with coronavirus spike peptide pools or control peptides (ViraFEST assay). The sequenced sample was CD4+ T cells from blood, cultured in vitro. The receptors shown here come from a human donor who had recovered from COVID-19.

CDR3 amino acids: CATSRFSNQPQHF. CDR3 nucleotide sequence: TGTGCCACCAGCAGGTTCAGCAATCAGCCCCAGCATTTT. The chain joins TRBV15 to TRBJ1-5; D not resolved. The CDR3 spans 13 residues. V shed 3 bases and J shed 1 base, with 4 bases lying between them. Looked up from germline, CDR1 is LNHNV and CDR2 is YYDKDF (reference sequence).

The rearrangement joins TRBV27 to TRBJ1-1; the D is unclear. Trimming removed 5 bases from V and 4 bases from J, with 14 bases in between. Germline V gene sequence: CDR1 MNHEY, CDR2 SMNVEV (reference sequence). The CDR3 is 14 residues long. CDR3 sequence: CASSPIRAATEAFF. CDR3 in DNA: TGTGCCAGCAGTCCAATAAGGGCGGCCACTGAAGCTTTCTTT.

The chain recombines TRBV19 with TRBJ2-2, with TRBD1 identical over 8 bases. V shed 6 bases, J shed 5 bases, and the junction held 8 bases outside the gene matches. The CDR3 covers 15 residues. The germline CDR1 and CDR2 sequences are LNHDA and SQIVND (reference sequence). CDR3: CASRQDRAGTGELFF. CDR3 nucleotides: TGTGCCAGTAGGCAGGACAGGGCCGGTACCGGGGAGCTGTTTTTT.

This clonotype appeared a few times. The V gene is TRBV15, the J gene TRBJ2-1; D is ambiguous. The CDR3 consists of 16 residues. Germline V lookup: CDR1 LNHNV, CDR2 YYDKDF (reference sequence). Trimming shortened V by 1 base and J by 1 base, and 11 bases separated the two germline ends. The CDR3 DNA reads TGTGCCACCAGCAGAGTAGGTAGCCTTTCCTACAATGAGCAGTTCTTC. It specifies CATSRVGSLSYNEQFF.

The V call is TRBV20-1, the J call TRBJ2-3; TRBD2 might be the D (6 bases). The CDR3 has 14 residues. The V gene lost 3 bases and the J gene lost 2 bases, with 12 bases spanning the gap. The germline V gene encodes CDR1 DFQATT and CDR2 SNEGSKA (reference sequence). CDR3 region: CSASPGGNTDTQYF. CDR3 coding DNA: TGCAGTGCTAGTCCAGGCGGGAACACAGATACGCAGTATTTT.

The chain has TRBV19 and TRBJ1-5; D not resolved. The CDR3 contains 15 residues. Germline CDR1 and CDR2: LNHDA and SQIVND (reference sequence). The V gene lost 3 bases and the J gene lost 1 base, with 10 bases spanning the gap. The CDR3 sequence is CASSILGGSNQPQHF. Written as DNA, the CDR3 is TGTGCCAGTAGTATTTTGGGTGGGAGCAATCAGCCCCAGCATTTT.

This clonotype turned up a few times. The rearrangement joins TRBV15 to TRBJ2-5, with TRBD2 matching over 13 bases. Germline values: CDR1 LNHNV, CDR2 YYDKDF (reference sequence). This CDR3 contains 16 residues. Trimming cost V 1 base and J 4 bases; bases outside gene matches: 3. CDR3 bases: TGTGCCACCAGCAGAGGGACTAGCGGGAGATTAGAGACCCAGTACTTC. The encoded protein is CATSRGTSGRLETQYF. Using reference TRBV15 and TRBJ2-5 for the parts outside the CDR3, the full variable domain is DAMVIQNPRYQVTQFGKPVTLSCSQTLNHNVMYWYQQKSSQAPKLLFHYYDKDFNNEADTPDNFQSRRPNTSFCFLDIRSPGLGDTAMYLCATSRGTSGRLETQYFGPGTRLLVL.

The V call is TRBV10-3, the J call TRBJ1-5, with a possible D match to TRBD1 (5 bases). V was pared by 10 bases and J by 4 bases, with 20 bases between. The CDR3 extends over 15 amino acids. CDR1 and CDR2 (germline): ENHRY, SYGVKD. The DNA of the CDR3 is TGTGCCACCGGACTCGGGACCGAATCAAATCAGCCCCAGCATTTT. Translating it yields CATGLGTESNQPQHF.

The sample holds a few counts of this clonotype. This chain links TRBV2 with TRBJ2-7; D is unclear. Germline CDR1 reads SNHLY; CDR2 reads FYNNEI. The CDR3 covers 15 residues. V dropped 7 bases and J dropped 3 bases, with 19 bases sitting between them. Written as DNA, the CDR3 is TGTGCCAGCATGAAGGAGAGAGAGAACTACTACGAGCAGTACTTC. The encoded protein is CASMKERENYYEQYF.

This chain uses TRBV7-9 with TRBJ1-1; D ambiguous. Germline V gene sequence: CDR1 SEHNR, CDR2 FQNEAQ (reference sequence). V shed 1 base and J shed 5 bases, with 17 bases lying between them. CDR3 length: 16 amino acids. CDR3 residues: CASSLVRRSERTEAFF. In DNA form, the CDR3 reads TGTGCCAGCAGCTTAGTTAGACGGAGCGAGAGGACTGAAGCTTTCTTT.

This clonotype was counted once. The chain links TRBV20-1 to TRBJ1-5; D is possibly TRBD1 (5 bases). V was pared by 2 bases and J by 2 bases, with 10 bases between. The CDR3 length is 14 residues. Germline CDR1 reads DFQATT; CDR2 reads SNEGSKA (reference sequence). The CDR3: CSARPGEGNQPQHF. CDR3 coding DNA: TGCAGTGCTAGACCGGGGGAGGGCAATCAGCCCCAGCATTTT.

The V and J genes are TRBV27 and TRBJ1-1; D is unclear. CDR1 and CDR2 (germline): MNHEY, SMNVEV (reference sequence). The V and J ends lost 7 bases and 1 base respectively, with 7 bases between them. The CDR3 sequence is 12 residues long. This CDR3 is CASTTTNTEAFF. The CDR3 coding sequence is TGTGCCAGCACAACCACGAACACTGAAGCTTTCTTT.

This chain joins TRBV10-1 and TRBJ2-3; D not certain. This CDR3 spans 14 amino acids. V lost 9 bases to trimming and J lost 0 bases, with 13 bases between them. In germline, CDR1 is WNHNN, CDR2 SYGVQD (reference sequence). The CDR3 DNA follows: TGCGCCAGTCATACAGACCAAAGCACAGATACGCAGTATTTT. It encodes CASHTDQSTDTQYF.

The V and J genes are TRBV20-1 and TRBJ1-5, with 8 bases matching TRBD1. V lost 6 bases to trimming and J lost 2 bases; unmatched junction nucleotides: 6. The V gene's germline CDR1 is DFQATT and CDR2 SNEGSKA (reference sequence). This CDR3 has 14 residues. The CDR3 DNA is TGCAGTGCAGGACAGGGTGGAGGCAATCAGCCCCAGCATTTT. Its translation is CSAGQGGGNQPQHF.

V and J are TRBV2 and TRBJ2-3; D is undetermined. V was clipped by 4 bases and J by 0 bases, with 8 bases between them. This CDR3 region has 14 residues. Germline CDR1 is SNHLY and CDR2 is FYNNEI. This chain's CDR3 is CASSVYSSTDTQYF. In nucleotides, the CDR3 is TGTGCCAGCAGTGTATATTCCAGCACAGATACGCAGTATTTT.

The chain has TRBV5-4 and TRBJ2-7; D may match TRBD1 or TRBD2 (5 bases each). The germline V and J ends were trimmed by 9 bases and 7 bases, with 23 bases remaining between them. The CDR3 covers 14 residues. Germline CDR1 and CDR2: SGHNT and YYREEE (reference sequence). CDR3 protein: CATAHGTRREEQYF. CDR3 DNA sequence: TGTGCCACCGCTCATGGGACGAGAAGGGAGGAGCAGTACTTC. Variable domain in full (rest from reference TRBV5-4 and TRBJ2-7): ETGVTQSPTHLIKTRGQQVTLRCSSQSGHNTVSWYQQALGQGPQFIFQYYREEENGRGNFPPRFSGLQFPNYSSELNVNALELDDSALYLCATAHGTRREEQYFGPGTRLTVT.

This chain links TRBV24-1 with TRBJ1-4, with D hard to call. The CDR3 is 12 residues long. Trimming stripped 3 bases from V and 8 bases from J, with 6 bases between. CDR1 is KGHDR, CDR2 SFDVKD, per germline. The CDR3 region is CATSDVHEKLFF. DNA for the CDR3: TGTGCCACCAGTGATGTGCACGAAAAACTGTTTTTT.